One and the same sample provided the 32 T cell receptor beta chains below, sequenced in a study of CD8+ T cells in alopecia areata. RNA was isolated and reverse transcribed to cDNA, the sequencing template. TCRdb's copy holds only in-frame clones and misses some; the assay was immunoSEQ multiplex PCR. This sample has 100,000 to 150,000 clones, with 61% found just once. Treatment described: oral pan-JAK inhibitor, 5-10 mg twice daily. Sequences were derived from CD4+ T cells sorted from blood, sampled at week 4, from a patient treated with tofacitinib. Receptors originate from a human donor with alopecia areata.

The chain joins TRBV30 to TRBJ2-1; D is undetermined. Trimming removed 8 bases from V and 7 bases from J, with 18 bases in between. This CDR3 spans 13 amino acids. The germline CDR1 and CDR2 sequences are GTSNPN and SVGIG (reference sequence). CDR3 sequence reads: CAKGPALPNEQFF. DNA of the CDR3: TGTGCCAAAGGACCAGCCCTACCGAATGAGCAGTTCTTC.

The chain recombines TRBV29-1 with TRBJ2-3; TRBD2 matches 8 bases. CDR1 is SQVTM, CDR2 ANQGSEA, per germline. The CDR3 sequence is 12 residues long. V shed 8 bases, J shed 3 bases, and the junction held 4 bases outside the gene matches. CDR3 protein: CSLGGETDTQYF. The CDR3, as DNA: TGCAGCCTCGGGGGGGAGACAGATACGCAGTATTTT.

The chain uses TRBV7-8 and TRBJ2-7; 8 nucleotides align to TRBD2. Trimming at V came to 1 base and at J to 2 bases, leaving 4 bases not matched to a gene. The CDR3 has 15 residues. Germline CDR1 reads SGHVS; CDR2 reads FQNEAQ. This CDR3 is CASSLGTSTAYEQYF. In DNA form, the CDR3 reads TGTGCCAGCAGCTTAGGGACTAGCACCGCCTACGAGCAGTACTTC.

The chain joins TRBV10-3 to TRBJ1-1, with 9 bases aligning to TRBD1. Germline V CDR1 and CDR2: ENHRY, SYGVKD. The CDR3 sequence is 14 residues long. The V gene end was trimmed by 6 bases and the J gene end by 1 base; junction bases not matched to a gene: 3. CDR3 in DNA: TGTGCCATCAGCCAGGACAGGGGGAACACTGAAGCTTTCTTT. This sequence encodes CAISQDRGNTEAFF.

CDR3 coding DNA: TGTGCCTGGAGTGCAGGGGCCTATAGCAATCAGCCCCAGCATTTT. This encodes CAWSAGAYSNQPQHF. The chain employs TRBV30 and TRBJ1-5, with D perhaps TRBD1 (6 bases). V shed 1 base and J shed 0 bases, with 10 bases lying between them. Germline assignment: CDR1 GTSNPN and CDR2 SVGIG (reference sequence). CDR3 length: 15 amino acids.

CDR3 protein: CASSQQSNAYEQYF. The CDR3, as DNA: TGCGCCAGCAGCCAACAATCAAATGCCTACGAGCAGTACTTC. The chain joins TRBV4-3 to TRBJ2-7; no firm D call. Trimming took off 2 bases at V and 2 bases at J, with 10 bases between the two ends. The germline CDR1 and CDR2 sequences are LGHNA and YSLEER. CDR3 length: 14 residues.

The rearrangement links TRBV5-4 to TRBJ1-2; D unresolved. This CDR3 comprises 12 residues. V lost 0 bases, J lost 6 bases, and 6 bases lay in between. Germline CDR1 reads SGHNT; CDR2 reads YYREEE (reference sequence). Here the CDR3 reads CASSLVGHGYTF. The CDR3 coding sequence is TGTGCCAGCAGCTTGGTAGGGCATGGCTACACCTTC.

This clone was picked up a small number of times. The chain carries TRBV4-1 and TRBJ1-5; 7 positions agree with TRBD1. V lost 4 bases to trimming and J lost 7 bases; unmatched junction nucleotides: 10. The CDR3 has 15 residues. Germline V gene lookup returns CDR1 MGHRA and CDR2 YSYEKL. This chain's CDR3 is CASSPAAGGRQPQHF. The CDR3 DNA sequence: TGCGCCAGCAGCCCTGCTGCAGGGGGGCGGCAGCCCCAGCATTTT.

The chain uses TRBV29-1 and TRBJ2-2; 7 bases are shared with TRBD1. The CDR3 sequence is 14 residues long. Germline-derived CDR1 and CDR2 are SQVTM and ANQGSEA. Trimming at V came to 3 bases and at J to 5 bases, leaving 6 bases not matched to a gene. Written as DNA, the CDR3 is TGCAGCGTTGATGAGGGGGCGCGAACCGGGGAGCTGTTTTTT. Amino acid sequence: CSVDEGARTGELFF.

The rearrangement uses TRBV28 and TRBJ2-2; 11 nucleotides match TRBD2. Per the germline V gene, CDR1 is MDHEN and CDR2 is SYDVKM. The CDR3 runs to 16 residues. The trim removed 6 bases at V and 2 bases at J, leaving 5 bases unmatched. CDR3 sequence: CASRLGTSGNTGELFF. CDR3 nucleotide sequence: TGTGCCAGCAGACTCGGGACTAGCGGCAACACCGGGGAGCTGTTTTTT. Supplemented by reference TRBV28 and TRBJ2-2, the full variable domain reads DVKVTQSSRYLVKRTGEKVFLECVQDMDHENMFWYRQDPGLGLRLIYFSYDVKMKEKGDIPEGYSVSREKKERFSLILESASTNQTSMYLCASRLGTSGNTGELFFGEGSRLTVL.

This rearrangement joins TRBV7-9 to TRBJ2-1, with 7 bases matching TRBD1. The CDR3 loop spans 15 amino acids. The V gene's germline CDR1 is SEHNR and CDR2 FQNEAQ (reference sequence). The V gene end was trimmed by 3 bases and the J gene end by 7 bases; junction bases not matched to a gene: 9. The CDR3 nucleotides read TGTGCCAGCAGCTTCGTCACAGGGGTTGGGAATGAGCAGTTCTTC. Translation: CASSFVTGVGNEQFF. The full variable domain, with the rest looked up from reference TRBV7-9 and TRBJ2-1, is DTGVSQNPRHKITKRGQNVTFRCDPISEHNRLYWYRQTLGQGPEFLTYFQNEAQLEKSRLLSDRFSAERPKGSFSTLEIQRTEQGDSAMYLCASSFVTGVGNEQFFGPGTRLTVL.

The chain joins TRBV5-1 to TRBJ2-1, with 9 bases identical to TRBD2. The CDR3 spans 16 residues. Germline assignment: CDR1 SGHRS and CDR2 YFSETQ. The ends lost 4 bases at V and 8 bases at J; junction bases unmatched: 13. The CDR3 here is CASSLQMGSGSHEQFF. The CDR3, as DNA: TGCGCCAGCAGCCTGCAGATGGGTAGCGGGAGCCATGAGCAGTTCTTC. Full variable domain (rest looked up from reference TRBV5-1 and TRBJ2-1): KAGVTQTPRYLIKTRGQQVTLSCSPISGHRSVSWYQQTPGQGLQFLFEYFSETQRNKGNFPGRFSGRQFSNSRSEMNVSTLELGDSALYLCASSLQMGSGSHEQFFGPGTRLTVL.

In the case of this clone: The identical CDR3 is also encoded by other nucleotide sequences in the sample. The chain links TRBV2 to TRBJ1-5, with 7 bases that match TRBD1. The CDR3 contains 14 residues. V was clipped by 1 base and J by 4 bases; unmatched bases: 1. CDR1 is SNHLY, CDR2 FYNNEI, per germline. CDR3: CASSEGRGNQPQHF. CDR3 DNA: TGTGCCAGCAGTGAAGGCAGGGGGAATCAGCCCCAGCATTTT. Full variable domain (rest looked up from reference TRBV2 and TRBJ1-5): EPEVTQTPSHQVTQMGQEVILRCVPISNHLYFYWYRQILGQKVEFLVSFYNNEISEKSEIFDDQFSVERPDGSNFTLKIRSTKLEDSAMYFCASSEGRGNQPQHFGDGTRLSIL.

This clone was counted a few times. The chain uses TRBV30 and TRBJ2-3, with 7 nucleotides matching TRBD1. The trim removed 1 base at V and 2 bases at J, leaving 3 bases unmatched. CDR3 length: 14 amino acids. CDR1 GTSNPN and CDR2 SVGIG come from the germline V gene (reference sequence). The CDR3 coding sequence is TGTGCCTGGAGTGAGGACAGGACCACAGATACGCAGTATTTT. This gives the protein CAWSEDRTTDTQYF.

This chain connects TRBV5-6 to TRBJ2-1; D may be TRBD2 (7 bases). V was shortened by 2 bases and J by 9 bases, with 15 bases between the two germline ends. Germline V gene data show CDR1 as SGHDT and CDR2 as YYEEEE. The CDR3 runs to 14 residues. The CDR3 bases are TGTGCCAGCAGCTTCGGCGGGGGCCAGGGTGAGCAGTTCTTC. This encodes CASSFGGGQGEQFF.

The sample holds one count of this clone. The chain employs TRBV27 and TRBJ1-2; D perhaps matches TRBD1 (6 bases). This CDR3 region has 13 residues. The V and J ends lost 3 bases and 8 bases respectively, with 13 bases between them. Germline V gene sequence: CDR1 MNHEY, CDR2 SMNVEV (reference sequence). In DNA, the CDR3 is TGTGCCAGCAGTTTCATAGACAGGTGGGGCTACACCTTC. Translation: CASSFIDRWGYTF.

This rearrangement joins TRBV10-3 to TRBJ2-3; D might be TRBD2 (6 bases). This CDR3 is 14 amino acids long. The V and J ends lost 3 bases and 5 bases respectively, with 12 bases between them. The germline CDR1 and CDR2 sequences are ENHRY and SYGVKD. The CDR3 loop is CAISETAGRDTQYF. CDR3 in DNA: TGTGCCATCAGTGAAACGGCGGGGCGAGATACGCAGTATTTT.

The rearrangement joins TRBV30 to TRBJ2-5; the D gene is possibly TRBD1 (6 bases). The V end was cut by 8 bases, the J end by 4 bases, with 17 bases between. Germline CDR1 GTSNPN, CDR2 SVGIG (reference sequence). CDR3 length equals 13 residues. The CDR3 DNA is TGTGCCGCAACTCCCACAGGGACAGAGACCCAGTACTTC. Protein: CAATPTGTETQYF.

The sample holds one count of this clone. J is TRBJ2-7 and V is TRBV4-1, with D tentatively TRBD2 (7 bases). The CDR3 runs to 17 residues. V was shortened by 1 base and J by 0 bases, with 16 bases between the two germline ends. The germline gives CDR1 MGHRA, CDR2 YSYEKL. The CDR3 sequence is CASSQGWVGGHSYEQYF. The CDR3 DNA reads TGCGCCAGCAGCCAAGGTTGGGTGGGGGGGCACTCCTACGAGCAGTACTTC.

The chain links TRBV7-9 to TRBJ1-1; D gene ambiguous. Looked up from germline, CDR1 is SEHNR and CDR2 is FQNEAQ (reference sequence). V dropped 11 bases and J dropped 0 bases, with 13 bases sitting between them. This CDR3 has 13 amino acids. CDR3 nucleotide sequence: TGTGCCTCTCAACAGCAAATGAACACTGAAGCTTTCTTT. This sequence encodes CASQQQMNTEAFF.

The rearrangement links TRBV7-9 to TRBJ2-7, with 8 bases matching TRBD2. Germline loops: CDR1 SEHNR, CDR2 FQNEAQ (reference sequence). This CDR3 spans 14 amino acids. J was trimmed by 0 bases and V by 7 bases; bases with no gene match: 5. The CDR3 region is CASTSLAGSYEQYF. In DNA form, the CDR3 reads TGTGCCAGCACCTCTCTAGCGGGCTCCTACGAGCAGTACTTC.

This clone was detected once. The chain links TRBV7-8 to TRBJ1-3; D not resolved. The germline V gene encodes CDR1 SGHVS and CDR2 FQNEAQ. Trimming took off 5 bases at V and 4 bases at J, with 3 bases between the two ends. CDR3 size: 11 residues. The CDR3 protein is CASSQGNTIYF. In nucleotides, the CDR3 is TGTGCCAGCAGCCAAGGAAACACCATATATTTT.

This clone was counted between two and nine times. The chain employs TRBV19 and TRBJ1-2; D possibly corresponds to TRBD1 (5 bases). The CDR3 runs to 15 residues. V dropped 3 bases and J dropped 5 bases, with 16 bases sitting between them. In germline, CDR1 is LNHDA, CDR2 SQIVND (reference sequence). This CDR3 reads CASSIHRTDPYGYTF. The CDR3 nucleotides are TGTGCCAGTAGTATCCACAGGACCGACCCTTATGGCTACACCTTC.

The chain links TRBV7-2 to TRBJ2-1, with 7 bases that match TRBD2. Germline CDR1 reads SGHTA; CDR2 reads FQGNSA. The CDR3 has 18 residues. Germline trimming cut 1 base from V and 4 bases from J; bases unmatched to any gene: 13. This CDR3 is CASSLVPGRPGRYNEQFF. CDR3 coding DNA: TGTGCCAGCAGCTTAGTACCCGGGAGGCCCGGGAGGTACAATGAGCAGTTCTTC. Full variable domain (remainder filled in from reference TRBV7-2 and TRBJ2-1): GAGVSQSPSNKVTEKGKDVELRCDPISGHTALYWYRQSLGQGLEFLIYFQGNSAPDKSGLPSDRFSAERTGGSVSTLTIQRTQQEDSAVYLCASSLVPGRPGRYNEQFFGPGTRLTVL.

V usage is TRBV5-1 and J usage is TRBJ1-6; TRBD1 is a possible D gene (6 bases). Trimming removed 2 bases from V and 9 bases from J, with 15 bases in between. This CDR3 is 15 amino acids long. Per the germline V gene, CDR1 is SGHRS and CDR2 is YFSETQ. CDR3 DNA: TGCGCCAGCAGCTTATACGGGACACCCAGTTCACCCCTCCACTTT. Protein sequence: CASSLYGTPSSPLHF.

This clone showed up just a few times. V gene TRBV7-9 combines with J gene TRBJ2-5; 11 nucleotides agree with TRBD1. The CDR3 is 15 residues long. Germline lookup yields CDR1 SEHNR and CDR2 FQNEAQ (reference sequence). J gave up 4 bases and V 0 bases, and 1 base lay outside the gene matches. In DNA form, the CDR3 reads TGTGCCAGCAGCTTAGCGGACAGGGGGCGAGAGACCCAGTACTTC. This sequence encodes CASSLADRGRETQYF.

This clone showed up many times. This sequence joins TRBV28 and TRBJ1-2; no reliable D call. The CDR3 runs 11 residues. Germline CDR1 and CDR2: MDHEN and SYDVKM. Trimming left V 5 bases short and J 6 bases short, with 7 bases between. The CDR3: CASSRAHGYTF. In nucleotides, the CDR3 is TGTGCCAGCAGTCGGGCACATGGCTACACCTTC.

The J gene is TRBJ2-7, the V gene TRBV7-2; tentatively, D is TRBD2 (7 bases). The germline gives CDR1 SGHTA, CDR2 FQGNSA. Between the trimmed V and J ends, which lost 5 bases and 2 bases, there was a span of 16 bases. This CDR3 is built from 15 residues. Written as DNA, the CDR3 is TGTGCCAGCAGCCCCAAGGGGGGGGCTACCTACGAGCAGTACTTC. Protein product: CASSPKGGATYEQYF.

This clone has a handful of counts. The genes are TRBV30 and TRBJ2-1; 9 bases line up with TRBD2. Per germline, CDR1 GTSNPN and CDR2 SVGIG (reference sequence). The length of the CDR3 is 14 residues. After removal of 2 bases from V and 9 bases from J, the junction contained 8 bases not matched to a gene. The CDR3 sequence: CAWSRASGTGEQFF. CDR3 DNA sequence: TGTGCCTGGAGTAGAGCTAGCGGGACTGGTGAGCAGTTCTTC.

The CDR3 nucleotides read TGTGCCAGCAGTTTCCAGGGCGGGAACACTGAAGCTTTCTTT. It translates to CASSFQGGNTEAFF. The rearrangement uses TRBV6-6 and TRBJ1-1, with a tentative D call TRBD1 (5 bases). CDR1 and CDR2 from the germline V gene are MNHNY and SVGAGI (reference sequence). The CDR3 consists of 14 residues. Between the trimmed V and J ends, which lost 4 bases and 1 base, there was a span of 10 bases.

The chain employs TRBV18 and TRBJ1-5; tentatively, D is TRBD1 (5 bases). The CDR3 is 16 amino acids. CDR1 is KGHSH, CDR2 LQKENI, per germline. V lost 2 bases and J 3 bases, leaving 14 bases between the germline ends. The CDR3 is CASSPGAVRNNQPQHF. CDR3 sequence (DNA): TGTGCCAGCTCACCAGGGGCAGTGAGAAACAATCAGCCCCAGCATTTT.

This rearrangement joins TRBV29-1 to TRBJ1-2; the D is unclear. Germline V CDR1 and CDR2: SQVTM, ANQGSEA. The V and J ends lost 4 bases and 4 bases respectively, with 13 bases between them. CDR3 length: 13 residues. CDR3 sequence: CSVAERAPYGYTF. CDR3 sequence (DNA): TGCAGCGTTGCGGAGAGGGCGCCCTATGGCTACACCTTC.